The TCR beta chain under discussion was sequenced for a study of blood T cell repertoires in COVID-19. Study background: Some COVID-19 samples were acute and others convalescent; all came from the United States, Italy and Spain. PBMCs, B-cell-depleted T cells, or T cells were the source of the cDNA or gDNA that made up the material.

Germline assignment: CDR1 SGHTA and CDR2 FQGNSA. V dropped 0 bases and J dropped 6 bases, with 3 bases sitting between them. There are 12 residues in the CDR3. Authors' data handling: Reference gene primers were amplified, and this amplification served to estimate nucleated cell counts. Measured with immunoSEQ multiplex PCR; TCRdb has only the in-frame clones, and not every one. The V and J calls and clone size were taken over from that table, and D and trimming were inferred from the DNA. The sample has fewer than 200,000 clones, 83% seen once. This receptor was taken from a woman older than 75 with acute or convalescent COVID-19. The chain couples TRBV7-2 to TRBJ2-4; D uncertain. The specimen was peripheral blood. The DNA of the CDR3 is TGTGCCAGCAGCTTAGCCCTAAACATTCAGTACTTC. Translating gives CASSLALNIQYF.